A single count supports the clone carrying this TCR beta chain. This entry is derived from a study of cytomegalovirus exposure and HLA in healthy donors. Amplification used 60 Vbeta primers and 13 Jbeta primers. Sequencing was performed with immunoSEQ multiplex PCR; in TCRdb, only in-frame clones are kept and a portion is missing. The profile shows about 200,000 clones, more than 80% of them singletons. What was sequenced was PBMCs. The origin of this receptor is a young man in good health and CMV-seronegative.

DNA for the CDR3: TGTGCCAGCAGCTCCTACCACAGTAGTGGAAACACCATATATTTT. Its protein product is CASSSYHSSGNTIYF. The genes are TRBV5-4 and TRBJ1-3; D unresolved. Per germline, CDR1 SGHNT and CDR2 YYREEE (reference sequence). This CDR3 has 15 amino acids. V lost 3 bases, J lost 3 bases, and 13 bases lay in between.